The following is a T cell receptor (beta chain) sequence with its context. Primers: 60 Vbeta forward and 13 Jbeta reverse. TCRdb keeps only in-frame clones here, not all; method: immunoSEQ multiplex PCR. Seen here are approximately 130,000 clones, about 8.6% observed once, and the top ten hold around 5.8%. This specimen belongs to a study of cytomegalovirus exposure and HLA in healthy donors. Study-level background: Early on, a data release was issued that held 80 million or so unique TCRs from HLA-typed donors. When 398 donors were genotyped, roughly four fifths of them were found to fall in the Caucasian-associated ancestry cluster.

The source is a woman in her forties in good health and CMV-seropositive. What was sequenced was PBMCs.

CDR3 amino acids: CATPRQGNSYEQYF. The DNA for the CDR3 is TGTGCCACCCCCCGACAGGGCAACTCCTACGAGCAGTACTTC. The chain couples TRBV6-4 to TRBJ2-7; the match to TRBD1 covers 7 bases. V trimming: 10 bases; J trimming: 0 bases; junction bases outside the gene matches: 9. The V gene's germline CDR1 is MRHNA and CDR2 SNTAGT. This CDR3 has 14 amino acids.